The 25 T cell receptor beta chains listed next were all sequenced from one sample in a study of T cells expressing NK-cell markers. TCRdb reanalyzed the 5' RACE reads, giving one entry per CDR3 protein sequence and no DNA. The sample table sets out 450,000 to 600,000 distinct CDR3 sequences. Sequenced input: blood T cells: a sorted CD56 or NKG2C T cell subset, CD4+ or CD8+ T cells, or bulk PBMC T cells (not recorded which). These receptors were obtained from a man aged 18 to 30 in good health.

The chain is built from TRBV28 and TRBJ2-3; TCRdb lists TRBD2, though no DNA is available to test this call. Germline CDR1 and CDR2: MDHEN and SYDVKM. The CDR3 is 16 amino acids. This CDR3 reads CASSLRTSGRGVTQYF.

V usage is TRBV2 and J usage is TRBJ1-2; absent DNA, TCRdb's TRBD1 call cannot be checked. From germline, CDR1 is SNHLY and CDR2 FYNNEI. There are 14 residues in the CDR3. CDR3 in amino acids: CASRDPGTDYGYTF.

The rearrangement joins TRBV12-3 or TRBV12-4 to TRBJ2-1; TCRdb picks TRBD2, but there is no DNA to check that call. The CDR3 is made up of 14 amino acids. The CDR3 reads CASSSHGRRDEQFF.

The chain employs TRBV3-1 and TRBJ2-1; the TRBD1 assignment by TCRdb is unverifiable without DNA. Germline V gene sequence: CDR1 LGHDT, CDR2 YNNKEL (reference sequence). This CDR3 contains 16 residues. The CDR3: CASSPYSGGNLNEQFF.

V usage is TRBV5-1 and J usage is TRBJ1-5; no DNA is available, so the TRBD1 call from TCRdb remains unchecked. Germline assignment: CDR1 SGHRS and CDR2 YFSETQ. The CDR3 sequence is 15 residues long. CDR3 sequence reads: CASSLEGTGRQPQHF.

J is TRBJ2-1 and V is TRBV19; TCRdb selects TRBD1, and the lack of DNA leaves this call unchecked. CDR3 length equals 14 residues. Germline lookup yields CDR1 LNHDA and CDR2 SQIVND (reference sequence). CDR3: CASRVDRAGNEQFF.

The chain links TRBV20-1 to TRBJ2-7; lacking DNA, the TRBD1 call made by TCRdb goes unchecked. CDR3 length: 14 amino acids. The germline CDR1 and CDR2 sequences are DFQATT and SNEGSKA (reference sequence). CDR3 sequence: CSATADRATGEQYF.

This chain uses TRBV15 with TRBJ2-2; as DNA is missing, the TRBD1 call by TCRdb cannot be tested. This CDR3 has 17 residues. Looked up from germline, CDR1 is LNHNV and CDR2 is YYDKDF (reference sequence). The CDR3 here is CATSREPSSGRTGELFF.

The chain recombines TRBV20-1 with TRBJ2-2; TCRdb lists TRBD1, though no DNA is available to test this call. CDR3 length: 15 residues. The germline V gene encodes CDR1 DFQATT and CDR2 SNEGSKA (reference sequence). CDR3 sequence reads: CSARALQGVAGELFF.

This chain joins TRBV12-3 or TRBV12-4 and TRBJ1-5; TCRdb's D call of TRBD1 is untestable without DNA. The length of the CDR3 is 13 residues. CDR3 in amino acids: CATGLGSNQPQHF.

This chain links TRBV12-3 or TRBV12-4 with TRBJ2-3; TCRdb reports TRBD2, a call that lacks DNA to check it against. This CDR3 region has 15 residues. CDR3 protein: CASSYQAGPRDTQYF.

The chain carries TRBV6-5 and TRBJ2-3; the TCRdb D gene call, TRBD2, has no DNA to confirm it. CDR1 and CDR2 (germline): MNHEY, SVGAGI. This CDR3 is built from 18 residues. The CDR3 reads CASSYFAGTRRNTDTQYF.

The J gene is TRBJ2-7, the V gene TRBV5-1; TCRdb selects TRBD2, and the lack of DNA leaves this call unchecked. The CDR3 contains 15 residues. Germline CDR1 and CDR2: SGHRS and YFSETQ. CDR3: CASSLGGKLVIQQYF.

The CDR3 loop reads CASSLSTNNYGYTF. The rearrangement links TRBV27 to TRBJ1-2. The CDR3 loop spans 14 amino acids. Looked up from germline, CDR1 is MNHEY and CDR2 is SMNVEV (reference sequence).

The V gene is TRBV29-1, the J gene TRBJ2-5. This CDR3 region has 13 residues. CDR1 is SQVTM, CDR2 ANQGSEA, per germline. CDR3 sequence: CSVEDGRQETQYF.

V usage is TRBV5-1 and J usage is TRBJ2-3; TCRdb proposes TRBD2, but this gene call is untestable without DNA. The germline CDR1 and CDR2 sequences are SGHRS and YFSETQ. CDR3 length: 17 amino acids. The CDR3 loop is CASSQAEWEARTDTQYF.

The CDR3 loop is CASSRSRVGNTIYF. V is TRBV4-3 and J is TRBJ1-3; TCRdb gives TRBD1 as the D gene, but with no DNA this cannot be confirmed. The CDR3 loop spans 14 amino acids. The germline V gene has CDR1 LGHNA and CDR2 YSLEER.

The chain recombines TRBV12-3 or TRBV12-4 with TRBJ2-4; TCRdb's D call of TRBD1 is untestable without DNA. The CDR3 is 15 residues long. The chain's CDR3 is CASSLDRGQIGIQYF.

The V call is TRBV29-1, the J call TRBJ1-5; no DNA is available, so the TRBD1 call from TCRdb remains unchecked. This CDR3 has 12 residues. The germline gives CDR1 SQVTM, CDR2 ANQGSEA. The CDR3 region is CSVGTEDQPQHF.

V usage is TRBV5-6 and J usage is TRBJ1-5. Germline assignment: CDR1 SGHDT and CDR2 YYEEEE. The CDR3 contains 15 residues. CDR3 sequence: CASSSWGGGNQPQHF.

This chain connects TRBV12-3 or TRBV12-4 to TRBJ2-3; TCRdb indicates TRBD2, and absent DNA this call remains unverified. The CDR3 totals 18 residues. CDR3 in amino acids: CASNGLAGESPSTDTQYF.

The V call is TRBV29-1, the J call TRBJ1-2. The CDR3 totals 12 residues. The V gene's germline CDR1 is SQVTM and CDR2 ANQGSEA. CDR3 residues: CSGTLINYGYTF.

The chain uses TRBV12-3 or TRBV12-4 and TRBJ2-2; TCRdb's D call, TRBD1, is unchecked because there is no DNA. The CDR3 extends over 16 amino acids. The chain's CDR3 is CASSLDPFMGAGELFF.

The chain employs TRBV7-6 and TRBJ2-7; no DNA is available, so the TRBD2 call from TCRdb remains unchecked. CDR1 is SGHVS and CDR2 is FNYEAQ in the germline V gene. The CDR3 totals 17 residues. The CDR3: CASSPIAGAKPGGEQYF.

This chain uses TRBV28 with TRBJ2-5. CDR3 length: 12 residues. Germline lookup yields CDR1 MDHEN and CDR2 SYDVKM. This chain's CDR3 is CASSLSTETQYF.